Listed below are T cell receptor beta chains from one sample, sequenced in a study of cytomegalovirus exposure and HLA in healthy donors. Sequenced by immunoSEQ multiplex PCR; TCRdb stores in-frame clones only, minus some. This sample yields some 110,000 clones, of which 55% to 65% are seen a single time; roughly 2% belongs to the top ten. Specimen: PBMCs. The receptors were sampled from a woman in her thirties in good health and CMV-seronegative. The CDR3 runs from the conserved cysteine through the conserved F or W. Each record gives: clone size, D gene, V gene, J gene, CDR3 protein, CDR3 DNA. The D gene is left open where the match is weak. Size values are once, few and many counts, or a class for expanded clones, and some rows have none.

NA	TRBD1	TRBV28	TRBJ1-5	CASSFRDRGDQPQHF	TGTGCCAGCAGTTTCCGGGACAGGGGCGATCAGCCCCAGCATTTT
NA	TRBD2	TRBV5-1	TRBJ2-7	CASSWTGTSGIYEQYF	TGCGCCAGCAGTTGGACCGGGACTAGCGGGATCTACGAGCAGTACTTC
NA	TRBD1	TRBV30	TRBJ1-5	CAWSTTGGNQPQHF	TGTGCCTGGAGCACAACAGGGGGTAATCAGCCCCAGCATTTT
few	NA	TRBV19	TRBJ1-1	CASSGHSYNTEAFF	TGTGCCAGTAGTGGCCACAGCTATAACACTGAAGCTTTCTTT
NA	TRBD1	TRBV5-4	TRBJ2-2	CASSLQGSTGELFF	TGTGCCAGCAGCTTACAGGGGAGTACCGGGGAGCTGTTTTTT
NA	NA	TRBV11-2	TRBJ2-7	CASSLFSNFRSLEQYF	TGTGCCAGCAGCTTATTTTCAAACTTCAGGTCACTGGAGCAGTACTTC
NA	TRBD2	TRBV28	TRBJ2-6	CASSLGTSGSGANVLTF	TGTGCCAGCTCTTTGGGTACTAGCGGCTCTGGGGCCAACGTCCTGACTTTC
NA	TRBD1	TRBV9	TRBJ2-7	CASSGGTGAQYEQYF	TGTGCCAGCAGCGGAGGGACAGGGGCTCAATACGAGCAGTACTTC
NA	NA	TRBV28	TRBJ1-1	CASSFRNTEAFF	TGTGCCAGCAGTTTTCGGAACACTGAAGCTTTCTTT
NA	NA	TRBV29-1	TRBJ2-7	CSVGDRRAPYEQYF	TGCAGCGTTGGGGATCGCAGGGCCCCCTACGAGCAGTACTTC
NA	NA	TRBV11-2	TRBJ1-6	CASSLGLEGSPLHF	TGTGCCAGCAGCTTAGGGTTGGAGGGTTCACCCCTCCACTTT
NA	TRBD1	TRBV7-2	TRBJ2-1	CASSRHGTGYNEQFF	TGTGCCAGCAGCCGGCACGGGACAGGCTACAATGAGCAGTTCTTC
NA	NA	TRBV19	TRBJ1-1	CASRDERTAMNTEAFF	TGTGCCAGTAGAGATGAGCGGACAGCGATGAACACTGAAGCTTTCTTT
few	TRBD1	TRBV5-6	TRBJ1-4	CASSTKRTGRGKLFF	TGTGCCAGCAGCACCAAAAGGACAGGGAGGGGAAAACTGTTTTTT
NA	NA	TRBV15	TRBJ1-5	CATSRARGGSNQPQHF	TGTGCCACCAGCAGAGCCAGGGGCGGGAGCAATCAGCCCCAGCATTTT
NA	NA	TRBV6-6	TRBJ1-2	CASSSTVYYGYTF	TGTGCCAGCAGCTCCACTGTTTACTATGGCTACACCTTC
NA	TRBD1	TRBV28	TRBJ2-1	CASSFGTGGLGLGYNEQFF	TGTGCCAGCAGTTTCGGGACAGGGGGCTTGGGACTAGGCTACAATGAGCAGTTCTTC
NA	NA	TRBV9	TRBJ1-3	CASSATREGGNTIYF	TGTGCCAGCAGCGCAACCAGGGAAGGAGGAAACACCATATATTTT
few	NA	TRBV28	TRBJ2-7	CASSSPRGSRLQLSYEQYF	TGTGCCAGCAGTTCACCAAGGGGATCGCGACTTCAGCTCTCCTACGAGCAGTACTTC
NA	TRBD2	TRBV28	TRBJ2-5	CASSRSGYGLAGVETQYF	TGTGCCAGCAGCCGATCCGGTTATGGACTAGCGGGAGTTGAGACCCAGTACTTC
NA	TRBD1	TRBV13	TRBJ1-2	CASSRLTGSSIGYTF	TGTGCCAGCAGCCGCTTGACAGGGTCGAGTATTGGCTACACCTTC
few	NA	TRBV14	TRBJ2-7	CASSQGGFSYEQYF	TGTGCCAGCAGCCAAGGAGGTTTCTCCTACGAGCAGTACTTC
NA	TRBD1	TRBV7-9	TRBJ2-7	CASSLGWQGEYEQYF	TGTGCCAGCAGCTTAGGCTGGCAGGGGGAGTACGAGCAGTACTTC
NA	TRBD2	TRBV7-6	TRBJ2-1	CASSHAGGGYNEQFF	TGTGCCAGCAGCCATGCTGGCGGGGGTTACAATGAGCAGTTCTTC
few	TRBD2	TRBV5-4	TRBJ2-5	CASSFGTSGRAGTQYF	TGTGCCAGCAGCTTTGGGACTAGCGGGAGGGCGGGGACCCAGTACTTC
NA	TRBD2	TRBV13	TRBJ2-3	CASSRLFVGLDTDTQYF	TGTGCCAGCAGCCGGCTCTTTGTGGGACTAGATACAGATACGCAGTATTTT
NA	NA	TRBV19	TRBJ1-3	CASTGDGSSGNTIYF	TGTGCCAGTACCGGGGACGGGAGCTCTGGAAACACCATATATTTT
NA	NA	TRBV5-1	TRBJ1-3	CASSLDSYATGNTIYF	TGCGCCAGCAGCTTGGACAGTTACGCCACTGGAAACACCATATATTTT
NA	TRBD1	TRBV15	TRBJ1-2	CATSTRDRATYGYTF	TGTGCCACCAGCACCCGGGACAGGGCGACCTATGGCTACACCTTC
NA	NA	TRBV5-1	TRBJ1-2	CASSPGQPHYGYTF	TGCGCCAGCAGCCCCGGACAGCCACACTATGGCTACACCTTC
few	TRBD2	TRBV28	TRBJ2-3	CASSSLAGRTDTQYF	TGTGCCAGCAGTTCACTAGCGGGACGCACAGATACGCAGTATTTT
NA	NA	TRBV18	TRBJ1-4	CASSPPEATGLFF	TGTGCCAGCTCACCACCGGAGGCCACGGGACTGTTTTTT
NA	TRBD1	TRBV2	TRBJ1-4	CASSGDRGLNEKLFF	TGTGCCAGCAGTGGGGACAGGGGCCTAAATGAAAAACTGTTTTTT
NA	TRBD2	TRBV4-2	TRBJ2-7	CASSQPGTSGEYEQYF	TGTGCCAGCAGCCAGCCCGGGACTAGCGGGGAGTACGAGCAGTACTTC
NA	TRBD1	TRBV4-3	TRBJ1-3	CASSQDYGTGPYYSGNTIYF	TGCGCCAGCAGCCAAGATTACGGGACAGGGCCATACTACTCTGGAAACACCATATATTTT
NA	NA	TRBV14	TRBJ2-5	CASSLLGGTETQYF	TGTGCCAGCAGCCTTCTGGGGGGTACAGAGACCCAGTACTTC
NA	TRBD2	TRBV19	TRBJ2-4	CASREAGVAKNIQYF	TGTGCCAGTAGGGAGGCGGGAGTGGCCAAAAACATTCAGTACTTC
NA	TRBD1	TRBV7-8	TRBJ1-5	CASSPLQGAGQPQHF	TGTGCCAGCAGCCCCCTACAGGGGGCCGGCCAGCCCCAGCATTTT
NA	TRBD1	TRBV5-1	TRBJ2-2	CASSLAGQGAAGELFF	TGCGCCAGCAGCTTGGCCGGACAGGGGGCGGCCGGGGAGCTGTTTTTT
NA	NA	TRBV6-1	TRBJ2-3	CASSAASGTDTQYF	TGTGCCAGCAGTGCGGCTAGCGGCACAGATACGCAGTATTTT
few	TRBD1	TRBV10-3	TRBJ1-2	CAISGGTGGPNYGYTF	TGTGCCATCAGTGGGGGGACAGGGGGCCCAAACTATGGCTACACCTTC
few	NA	TRBV7-9	TRBJ1-1	CASSFRQNTEAFF	TGTGCCAGCAGCTTCAGGCAGAACACTGAAGCTTTCTTT
few	TRBD1	TRBV28	TRBJ1-3	CASSLWTGGVGNTIYF	TGTGCCAGCAGTTTGTGGACAGGGGGAGTTGGAAACACCATATATTTT
NA	NA	TRBV27	TRBJ2-3	CASTPLWESDYADTQYF	TGTGCCAGCACTCCCCTATGGGAATCAGACTATGCAGATACGCAGTATTTT
NA	TRBD1	TRBV9	TRBJ1-4	CASSGSGTGNEKLFF	TGTGCCAGCAGCGGCTCCGGGACAGGCAATGAAAAACTGTTTTTT
NA	TRBD1	TRBV19	TRBJ2-5	CASSSGTGETQYF	TGTGCCAGTAGTTCCGGGACAGGAGAGACCCAGTACTTC